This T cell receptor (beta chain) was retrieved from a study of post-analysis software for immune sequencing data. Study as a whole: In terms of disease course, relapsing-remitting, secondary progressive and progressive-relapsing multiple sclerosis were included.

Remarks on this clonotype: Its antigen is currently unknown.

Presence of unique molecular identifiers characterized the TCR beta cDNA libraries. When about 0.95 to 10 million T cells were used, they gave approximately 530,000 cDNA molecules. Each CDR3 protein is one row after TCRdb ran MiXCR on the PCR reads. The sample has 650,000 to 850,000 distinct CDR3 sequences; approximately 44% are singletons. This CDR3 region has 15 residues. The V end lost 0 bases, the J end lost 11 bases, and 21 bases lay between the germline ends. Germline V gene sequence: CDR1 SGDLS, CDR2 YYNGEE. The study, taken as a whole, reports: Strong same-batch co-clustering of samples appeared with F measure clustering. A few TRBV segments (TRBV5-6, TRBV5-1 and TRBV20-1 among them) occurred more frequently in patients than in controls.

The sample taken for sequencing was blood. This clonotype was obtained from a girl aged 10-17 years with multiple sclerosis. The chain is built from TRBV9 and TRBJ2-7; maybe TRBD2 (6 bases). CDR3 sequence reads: CASSVEGTVFLEEYF. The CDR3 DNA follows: TGTGCCAGCAGCGTAGAAGGGACTGTATTTCTTGAGGAGTACTTC.